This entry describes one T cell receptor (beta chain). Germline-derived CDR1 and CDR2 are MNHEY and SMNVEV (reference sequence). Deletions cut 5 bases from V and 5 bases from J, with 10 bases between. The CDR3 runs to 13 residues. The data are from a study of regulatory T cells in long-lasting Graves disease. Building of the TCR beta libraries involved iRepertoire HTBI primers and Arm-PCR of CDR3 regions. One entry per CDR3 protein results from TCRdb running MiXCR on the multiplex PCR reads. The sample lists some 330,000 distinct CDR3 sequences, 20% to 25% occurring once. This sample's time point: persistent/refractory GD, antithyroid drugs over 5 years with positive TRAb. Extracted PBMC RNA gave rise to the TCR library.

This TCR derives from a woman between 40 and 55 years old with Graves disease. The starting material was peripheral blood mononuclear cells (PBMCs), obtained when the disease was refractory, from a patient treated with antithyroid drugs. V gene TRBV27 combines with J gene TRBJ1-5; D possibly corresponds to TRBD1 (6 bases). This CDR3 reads CASSPGVDQPQHF. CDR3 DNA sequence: TGTGCCAGCAGTCCAGGGGTGGATCAGCCCCAGCATTTT.